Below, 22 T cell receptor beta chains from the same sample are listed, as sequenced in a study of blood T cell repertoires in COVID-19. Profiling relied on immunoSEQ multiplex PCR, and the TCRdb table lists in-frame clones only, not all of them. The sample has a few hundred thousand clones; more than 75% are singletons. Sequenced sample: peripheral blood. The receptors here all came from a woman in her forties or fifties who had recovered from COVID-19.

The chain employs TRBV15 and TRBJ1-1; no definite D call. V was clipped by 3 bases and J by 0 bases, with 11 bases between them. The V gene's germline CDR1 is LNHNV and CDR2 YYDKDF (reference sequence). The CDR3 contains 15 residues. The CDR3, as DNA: TGTGCCACCAGCAGGGGAGCAGCCATGAACACTGAAGCTTTCTTT. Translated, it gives CATSRGAAMNTEAFF.

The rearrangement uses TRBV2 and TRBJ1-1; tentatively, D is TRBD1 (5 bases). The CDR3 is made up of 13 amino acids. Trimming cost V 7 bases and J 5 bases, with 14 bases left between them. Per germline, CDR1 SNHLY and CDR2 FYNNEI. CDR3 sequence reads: CASTPDMETEAFF. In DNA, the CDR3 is TGTGCCAGCACTCCGGACATGGAAACTGAAGCTTTCTTT.

Here the CDR3 DNA reads TGTGCCTGGAGCCAGGGGGTAATCGTGGGCTACACCTTC. It encodes CAWSQGVIVGYTF. The chain recombines TRBV30 with TRBJ1-2, with 7 bases matching TRBD1. The CDR3 contains 13 residues. V was clipped by 3 bases and J by 8 bases; unmatched bases: 9. Germline CDR1 GTSNPN, CDR2 SVGIG (reference sequence).

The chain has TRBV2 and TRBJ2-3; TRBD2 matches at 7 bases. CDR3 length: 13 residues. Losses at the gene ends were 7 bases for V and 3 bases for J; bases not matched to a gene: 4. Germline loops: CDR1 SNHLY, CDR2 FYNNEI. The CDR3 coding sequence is TGTGCCAGCACCATGGGGGGGACAGATACGCAGTATTTT. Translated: CASTMGGTDTQYF.

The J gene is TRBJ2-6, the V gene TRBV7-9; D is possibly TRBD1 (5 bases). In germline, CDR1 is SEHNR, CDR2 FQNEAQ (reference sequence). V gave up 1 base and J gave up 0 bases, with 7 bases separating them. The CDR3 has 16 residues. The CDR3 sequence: CASSLVGVSGANVLTF. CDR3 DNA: TGTGCCAGCAGCTTAGTAGGGGTCTCTGGGGCCAACGTCCTGACTTTC.

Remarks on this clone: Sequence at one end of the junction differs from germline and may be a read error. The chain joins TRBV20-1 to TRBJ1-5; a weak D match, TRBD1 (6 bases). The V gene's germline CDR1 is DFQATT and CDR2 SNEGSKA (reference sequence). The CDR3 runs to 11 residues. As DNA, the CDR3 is TGCAGTGCAGGGACAACGGATACCCAATATTTT. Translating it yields CSAGTTDTQYF.

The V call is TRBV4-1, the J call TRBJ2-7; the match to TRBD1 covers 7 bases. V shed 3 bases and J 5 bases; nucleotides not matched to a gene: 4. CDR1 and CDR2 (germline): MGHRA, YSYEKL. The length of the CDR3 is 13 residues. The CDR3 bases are TGCGCCAGCAGCCAGAGGACAGGCAACGAGCAGTACTTC. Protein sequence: CASSQRTGNEQYF.

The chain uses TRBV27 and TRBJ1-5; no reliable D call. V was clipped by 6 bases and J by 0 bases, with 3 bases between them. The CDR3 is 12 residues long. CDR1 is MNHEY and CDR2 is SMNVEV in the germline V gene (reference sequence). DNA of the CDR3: TGTGCCAGCAGATATAGCAATCAGCCCCAGCATTTT. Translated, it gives CASRYSNQPQHF.

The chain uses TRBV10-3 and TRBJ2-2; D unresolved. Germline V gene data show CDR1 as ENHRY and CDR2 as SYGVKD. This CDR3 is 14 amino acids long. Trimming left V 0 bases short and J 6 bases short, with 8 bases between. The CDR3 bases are TGTGCCATCAGTGAGTCAACGGTGGCCGGGGAGCTGTTTTTT. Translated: CAISESTVAGELFF.

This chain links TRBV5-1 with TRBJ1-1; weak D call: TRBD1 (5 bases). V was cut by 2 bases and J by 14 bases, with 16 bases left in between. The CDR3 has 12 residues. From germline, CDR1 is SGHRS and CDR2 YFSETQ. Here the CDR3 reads CASSLGRGILFF. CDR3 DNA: TGCGCCAGCAGCTTAGGACGGGGGATCTTGTTCTTT.

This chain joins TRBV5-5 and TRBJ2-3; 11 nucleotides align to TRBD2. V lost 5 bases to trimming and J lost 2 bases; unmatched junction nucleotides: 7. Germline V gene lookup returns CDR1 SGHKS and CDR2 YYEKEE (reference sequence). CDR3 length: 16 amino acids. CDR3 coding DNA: TGTGCCAGCAGGCGCCGGGGACTAGCGGACACAGATACGCAGTATTTT. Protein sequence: CASRRRGLADTDTQYF.

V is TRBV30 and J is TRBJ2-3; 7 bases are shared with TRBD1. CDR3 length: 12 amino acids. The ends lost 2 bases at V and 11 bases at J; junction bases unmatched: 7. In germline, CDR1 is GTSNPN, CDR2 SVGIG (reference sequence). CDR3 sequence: CAWSPTGKEQYF. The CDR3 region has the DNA TGTGCCTGGAGTCCGACAGGGAAGGAGCAGTATTTT.

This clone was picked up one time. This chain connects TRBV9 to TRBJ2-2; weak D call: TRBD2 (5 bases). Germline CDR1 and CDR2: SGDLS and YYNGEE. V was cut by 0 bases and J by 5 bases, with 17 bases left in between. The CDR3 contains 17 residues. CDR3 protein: CASSVADTGSTTGELFF. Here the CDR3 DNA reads TGTGCCAGCAGCGTAGCTGACACGGGAAGTACAACCGGGGAGCTGTTTTTT.

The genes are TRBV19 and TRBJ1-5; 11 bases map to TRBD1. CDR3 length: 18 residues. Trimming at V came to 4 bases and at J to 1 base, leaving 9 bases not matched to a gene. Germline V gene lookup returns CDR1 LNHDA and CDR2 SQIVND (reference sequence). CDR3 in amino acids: CASSSRDRGSISNQPQHF. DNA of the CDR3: TGTGCCAGTAGTAGTAGGGACAGGGGGTCAATAAGCAATCAGCCCCAGCATTTT.

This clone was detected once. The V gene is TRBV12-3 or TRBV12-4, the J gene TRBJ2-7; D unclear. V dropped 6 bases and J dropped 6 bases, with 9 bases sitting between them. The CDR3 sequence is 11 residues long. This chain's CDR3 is CASSPDTEQYF. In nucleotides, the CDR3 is TGTGCCAGCAGCCCTGACACCGAGCAGTACTTC.

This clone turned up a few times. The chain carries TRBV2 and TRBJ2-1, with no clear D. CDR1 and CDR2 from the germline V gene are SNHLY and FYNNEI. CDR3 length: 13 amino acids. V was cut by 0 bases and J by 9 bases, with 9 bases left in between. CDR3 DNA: TGTGCCAGCAGTGAAGCCCTCCGAGCTGAGCAGTTCTTC. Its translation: CASSEALRAEQFF.

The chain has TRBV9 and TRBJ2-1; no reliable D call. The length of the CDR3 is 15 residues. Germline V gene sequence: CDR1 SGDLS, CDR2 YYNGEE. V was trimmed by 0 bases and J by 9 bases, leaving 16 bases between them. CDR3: CASSVGGLFYVEQFF. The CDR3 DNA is TGTGCCAGCAGCGTAGGAGGCCTCTTTTATGTTGAGCAGTTCTTC.

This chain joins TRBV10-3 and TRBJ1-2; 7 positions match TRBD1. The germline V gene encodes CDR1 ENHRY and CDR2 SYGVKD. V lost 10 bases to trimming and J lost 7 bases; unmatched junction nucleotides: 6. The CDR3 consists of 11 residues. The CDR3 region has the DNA TGTGCCACCACAGGGGATATTGGCTACACCTTC. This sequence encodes CATTGDIGYTF.

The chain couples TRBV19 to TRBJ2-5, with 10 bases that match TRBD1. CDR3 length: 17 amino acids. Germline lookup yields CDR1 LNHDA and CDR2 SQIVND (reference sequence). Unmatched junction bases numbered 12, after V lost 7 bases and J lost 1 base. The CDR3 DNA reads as TGTGCCAGTAAACCCCGGGACAGGGGAACACTCCAAGAGACCCAGTACTTC. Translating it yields CASKPRDRGTLQETQYF.

The chain's CDR3 is CASSQSGTSGVYEQYF. The CDR3 bases are TGTGCCAGCAGCCAGTCCGGGACTAGCGGGGTTTACGAGCAGTACTTC. The chain carries TRBV3-1 (or the pseudogene TRBV3-2) and TRBJ2-7, with 13 nucleotides matching TRBD2. J was trimmed by 4 bases and V by 3 bases; bases with no gene match: 6. Germline assignment: CDR1 LGHDT and CDR2 YNNKEL (reference sequence). The CDR3 runs to 16 residues.

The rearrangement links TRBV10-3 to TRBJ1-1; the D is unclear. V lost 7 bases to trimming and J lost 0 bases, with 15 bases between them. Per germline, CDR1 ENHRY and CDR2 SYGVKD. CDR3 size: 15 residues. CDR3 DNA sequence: TGTGCCATCAAACGGGATGCGAACCTGAACACTGAAGCTTTCTTT. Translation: CAIKRDANLNTEAFF.

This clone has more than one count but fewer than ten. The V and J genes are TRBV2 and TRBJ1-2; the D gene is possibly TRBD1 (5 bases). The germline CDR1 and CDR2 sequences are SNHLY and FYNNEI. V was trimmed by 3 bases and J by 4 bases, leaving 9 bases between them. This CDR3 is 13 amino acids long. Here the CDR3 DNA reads TGTGCCAGCAGTGACGACAGAACCTATGGCTACACCTTC. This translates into CASSDDRTYGYTF. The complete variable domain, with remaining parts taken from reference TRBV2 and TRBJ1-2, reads EPEVTQTPSHQVTQMGQEVILRCVPISNHLYFYWYRQILGQKVEFLVSFYNNEISEKSEIFDDQFSVERPDGSNFTLKIRSTKLEDSAMYFCASSDDRTYGYTFGSGTRLTVV.